These 7 T cell receptor beta chains share one sample of origin, sequenced in a study of vaccination effects on CD4 cells after COVID-19. ViraFEST used viral peptide pools to expand antigen-specific CD4+ T cells before sequencing. Following an approximately eleven-day culture, CD4+ T cells were purified. Either the BNT162b2 or mRNA-1273 vaccine was given to participants in two doses. Here immunoSEQ multiplex PCR was the method, and the copy in TCRdb shows in-frame clones only, minus some. This table holds just under 30,000 clones, about 73% found once. Their cognate antigens are unknown. Sample: CD4+ T cells from PBMCs cultured with HCoV-OC43 spike peptides, taken after COVID-19 vaccination. Subset specified: HCoV-OC43 spike overlapping peptide pool stimulation. All receptors come from a human donor who received a COVID-19 vaccine.

This clone was picked up a small number of times. This chain joins TRBV19 and TRBJ2-1; maybe TRBD2 (6 bases). This CDR3 is 16 amino acids long. The V and J ends lost 8 bases and 8 bases respectively, with 25 bases between them. Germline V gene sequence: CDR1 LNHDA, CDR2 SQIVND (reference sequence). The CDR3 coding sequence is TGTGCCAGTGCCCCAGACACTGGACTAACTGGGTATGAGCAGTTCTTC. Translation: CASAPDTGLTGYEQFF.

V and J are TRBV10-3 and TRBJ1-3, with D possibly being TRBD1 (5 bases). This CDR3 is 17 amino acids long. The ends were cut back, 3 bases at V and 0 bases at J, with 15 bases in the middle. Germline values: CDR1 ENHRY, CDR2 SYGVKD. The CDR3 sequence: CAISESMGLFSGNTIYF. CDR3 in DNA: TGTGCCATCAGTGAATCTATGGGACTGTTCTCTGGAAACACCATATATTTT.

This chain links TRBV5-1 with TRBJ2-5; D perhaps matches TRBD1 (5 bases). Germline V gene lookup returns CDR1 SGHRS and CDR2 YFSETQ. The CDR3 length is 13 residues. With 6 bases removed from V and 1 base from J, the gap between germline ends came to 10 bases. This CDR3 reads CASTQGIQETQYF. The CDR3 DNA reads as TGCGCCAGCACCCAGGGAATCCAAGAGACCCAGTACTTC.

The chain links TRBV6-5 to TRBJ2-5; D may be TRBD1 (6 bases). Germline V gives CDR1 MNHEY, CDR2 SVGAGI. V shed 6 bases and J shed 14 bases, with 16 bases lying between them. This CDR3 is built from 11 residues. CDR3 amino acids: CASSQTGTRYF. The DNA for the CDR3 is TGTGCCAGCAGCCAGACCGGGACACGATACTTC.

This clone was found once. This rearrangement joins TRBV19 to TRBJ2-3; D may be TRBD1 (6 bases). The CDR3 sequence is 13 residues long. With 5 bases removed from V and 14 bases from J, the gap between germline ends came to 20 bases. Germline CDR1 LNHDA, CDR2 SQIVND (reference sequence). CDR3 in DNA: TGTGCCAGTAGTCCCGACCTACAGGGTACTCGGTATTTT. It yields the protein CASSPDLQGTRYF.

The rearrangement uses TRBV18 and TRBJ2-1; 9 positions agree with TRBD2. J gave up 10 bases and V 0 bases, and 10 bases lay outside the gene matches. Germline lookup yields CDR1 KGHSH and CDR2 LQKENI. The CDR3 is 16 residues long. CDR3 DNA sequence: TGTGCCAGCTCACCACCGGCGGGGGGGGCCTATGGCGAGCAGTTCTTC. Its translation is CASSPPAGGAYGEQFF.

The rearrangement links TRBV5-1 to TRBJ1-2; TRBD1 agrees at 7 bases. The germline CDR1 and CDR2 sequences are SGHRS and YFSETQ. Trimming took 4 bases from V and 5 from J; bases not matched to a gene: 23. The CDR3 extends over 19 amino acids. CDR3 protein: CASSPREPQRQGGFYGYTF. CDR3 in DNA: TGCGCCAGCAGCCCCCGGGAGCCCCAGCGACAGGGAGGTTTTTATGGCTACACCTTC.